This T cell receptor (beta chain) derives from a study of CD8 T cells in Susac syndrome. The CDR3 extends over 15 amino acids. J was trimmed by 6 bases and V by 1 base; bases with no gene match: 8. Germline CDR1 and CDR2: MGHRA and YSYEKL. Concerning this clonotype: Its antigen is undetermined.

Study findings and constraints: The relatively small number of individuals in the TCR sequencing and HLA analysis was acknowledged by the study.

CD8+ and CD4+ blood T cells underwent TCR beta sequencing. Random hexamers served to reverse transcribe roughly 0.45 to 1 ug RNA. It was immunoSEQ multiplex PCR that amplified TCR beta CDR3 across 54 Vbeta and 13 Jbeta. One entry per CDR3 protein results from TCRdb running MiXCR on the immunoSEQ multiplex PCR reads. Among approximately 70,000 distinct CDR3 sequences listed, 85% to 95% were seen once. This chain joins TRBV4-1 and TRBJ1-1, with TRBD1 matching over 7 bases. The clonotype was recovered from a human donor in good health. Source material: CD8+ T cells from PBMCs. DNA of the CDR3: TGCGCCAGCAGCCAAGTGACAGGGAGGGTAGCTGAAGCTTTCTTT. Protein product: CASSQVTGRVAEAFF.